Listed here are 19 T cell receptor beta chains from one sample, sequenced in a study of T cell changes during pregnancy in multiple sclerosis. The data were produced by immunoSEQ multiplex PCR, yet TCRdb's version contains in-frame clones alone and is incomplete. In the table there are approximately 35,000 clones, roughly 92% of which are singletons. Sequenced material: PBMCs (not recorded whether the cells were cultured). These receptors all stem from a female donor with multiple sclerosis, enrolled in a pregnancy study.

The J gene is TRBJ2-1, the V gene TRBV6-4, with TRBD1 identical over 7 bases. The CDR3 loop spans 15 amino acids. Per germline, CDR1 MRHNA and CDR2 SNTAGT. V shed 6 bases and J 3 bases; nucleotides not matched to a gene: 8. CDR3 protein: CASSETGSYYNEQFF. The CDR3 bases are TGTGCCAGCAGCGAGACAGGGAGTTACTACAATGAGCAGTTCTTC.

V usage is TRBV10-2 and J usage is TRBJ1-1; TRBD1 aligns across 8 bases. The CDR3 covers 16 residues. Trimming took 3 bases from V and 0 from J; bases not matched to a gene: 6. CDR1 is WSHSY, CDR2 SAAADI, per germline. CDR3 loop: CASSDGTGVMNTEAFF. The CDR3, as DNA: TGCGCCAGCAGTGATGGGACAGGAGTCATGAACACTGAAGCTTTCTTT.

This sequence joins TRBV7-2 and TRBJ2-3, with 9 nucleotides matching TRBD2. Trimming at V came to 1 base and at J to 0 bases, leaving 11 bases not matched to a gene. Germline V gene lookup returns CDR1 SGHTA and CDR2 FQGNSA. CDR3 length equals 19 residues. The CDR3: CASSLEPRLAVPSTDTQYF. The CDR3 DNA is TGTGCCAGCAGCTTAGAGCCCAGACTAGCGGTGCCTAGCACAGATACGCAGTATTTT.

This rearrangement joins TRBV5-1 to TRBJ2-3; 7 nucleotides agree with TRBD1. V shed 0 bases, J shed 4 bases, and the junction held 5 bases outside the gene matches. There are 15 residues in the CDR3. From germline, CDR1 is SGHRS and CDR2 YFSETQ. CDR3: CASSLVQGMSDTQYF. The DNA for the CDR3 is TGCGCCAGCAGCTTGGTACAGGGGATGTCAGATACGCAGTATTTT.

CDR3 sequence reads: CASSHQGEETQYF. CDR3 coding DNA: TGTGCCAGCAGCCATCAGGGGGAAGAGACCCAGTACTTC. This sequence joins TRBV7-9 and TRBJ2-5; 7 bases map to TRBD1. CDR3 length equals 13 residues. Germline CDR1 is SEHNR and CDR2 is FQNEAQ (reference sequence). With V trimmed by 5 bases and J by 3 bases, 3 bases remained unmatched.

The chain has TRBV18 and TRBJ2-2, with a tentative D call TRBD1 (6 bases). Deletions cut 6 bases from V and 5 bases from J, with 13 bases between. This CDR3 spans 14 amino acids. Germline V gene sequence: CDR1 KGHSH, CDR2 LQKENI. The CDR3 nucleotides read TGTGCCAGCTCCCGACAGGTTTCAACCGGGGAGCTGTTTTTT. Protein sequence: CASSRQVSTGELFF.

The J gene is TRBJ2-2, the V gene TRBV2; D gene uncertain. Trimming cost V 3 bases and J 1 base, with 9 bases left between them. Looked up from germline, CDR1 is SNHLY and CDR2 is FYNNEI. This CDR3 region has 15 residues. This chain's CDR3 is CASSEPEMNTGELFF. The CDR3, as DNA: TGTGCCAGCAGTGAGCCCGAGATGAACACCGGGGAGCTGTTTTTT.

Regarding this clone: The same CDR3 is also encoded by other DNA sequences in this sample. This sequence joins TRBV4-3 and TRBJ2-1, with 8 bases identical to TRBD1. V shed 0 bases and J 4 bases; nucleotides not matched to a gene: 5. Germline lookup yields CDR1 LGHNA and CDR2 YSLEER. This CDR3 has 16 amino acids. CDR3 sequence: CASSQDEGQGYNEQFF. The CDR3 DNA sequence: TGCGCCAGCAGCCAAGATGAAGGACAGGGATACAATGAGCAGTTCTTC.

This clone occurred a few times. This chain connects TRBV28 to TRBJ1-1; TRBD1 agrees at 7 bases. The CDR3 runs 15 residues. CDR1 and CDR2 from the germline V gene are MDHEN and SYDVKM. V lost 1 base to trimming and J lost 1 base; unmatched junction nucleotides: 3. This chain's CDR3 is CASSLLGDRNTEAFF. DNA of the CDR3: TGTGCCAGCAGTTTATTGGGGGACAGGAACACTGAAGCTTTCTTT.

The genes are TRBV11-2 and TRBJ1-1; D is ambiguous. This CDR3 has 11 residues. The V end lost 6 bases, the J end lost 1 base, and 3 bases lay between the germline ends. CDR1 and CDR2 from the germline V gene are SGHAT and FQNNGV. The CDR3 loop reads CASRQNTEAFF. The CDR3 DNA reads TGTGCCAGCAGACAGAACACTGAAGCTTTCTTT.

The V gene is TRBV10-2, the J gene TRBJ2-3, with 7 bases lining up with TRBD2. The trim removed 9 bases at V and 10 bases at J, leaving 16 bases unmatched. Germline assignment: CDR1 WSHSY and CDR2 SAAADI. The CDR3 consists of 14 residues. CDR3 nucleotide sequence: TGCGCCAGTAGTAGCGGGTCTACCGTGGATCCGCAGTATTTT. Its protein is CASSSGSTVDPQYF.

This rearrangement joins TRBV10-2 to TRBJ2-7, with D perhaps TRBD1 (7 bases). V was cut by 7 bases and J by 2 bases, with 15 bases left in between. This CDR3 is 14 amino acids long. CDR1 is WSHSY and CDR2 is SAAADI in the germline V gene. The CDR3 loop reads CASNSQGEAYEQYF. CDR3 nucleotides: TGCGCCAGCAATTCCCAGGGGGAGGCCTACGAGCAGTACTTC.

The rearrangement uses TRBV18 and TRBJ2-1, with TRBD2 matching 9 bases. Trimming removed 1 base from V and 2 bases from J; junction bases left unmatched: 9. Germline V gene data show CDR1 as KGHSH and CDR2 as LQKENI. CDR3 length: 18 residues. CDR3 region: CASSPRGSIAGAYNEQFF. CDR3 nucleotides: TGTGCCAGCTCACCACGGGGCTCTATAGCGGGAGCCTACAATGAGCAGTTCTTC.

The rearrangement links TRBV5-1 to TRBJ1-1; D might be TRBD1 (5 bases). Trimming pared 2 bases from V and 5 bases from J, leaving 13 bases between. The germline gives CDR1 SGHRS, CDR2 YFSETQ. This CDR3 spans 14 amino acids. CDR3: CASSFGGGGTEAFF. For the CDR3, the DNA is TGCGCCAGCAGCTTCGGGGGAGGTGGGACTGAAGCTTTCTTT.

The chain carries TRBV5-4 and TRBJ1-4, with TRBD1 as a possible D gene (6 bases). CDR3 length: 14 residues. Germline CDR1 is SGHNT and CDR2 is YYREEE (reference sequence). The germline V and J ends were trimmed by 4 bases and 7 bases, with 14 bases remaining between them. The CDR3 protein is CASSRGAVTEKLFF. The CDR3 bases are TGTGCCAGCAGCAGGGGGGCTGTGACTGAAAAACTGTTTTTT.

Here the CDR3 DNA reads TGTGCCAGCTCACCAAGGCAAACAGATACGCAGTATTTT. This gives the protein CASSPRQTDTQYF. V usage is TRBV18 and J usage is TRBJ2-3; no reliable D call. Trimming took 2 bases from V and 3 from J, leaving 6 bases between them. The CDR3 contains 13 residues. Germline CDR1 reads KGHSH; CDR2 reads LQKENI.

This clone was counted once. This chain connects TRBV7-9 to TRBJ2-2, with D possibly being TRBD2 (5 bases). The CDR3 extends over 12 amino acids. Germline V gene data show CDR1 as SEHNR and CDR2 as FQNEAQ (reference sequence). Deletions cut 3 bases from V and 7 bases from J, with 6 bases between. CDR3 sequence reads: CASSFGGGELFF. The CDR3, as DNA: TGTGCCAGCAGCTTCGGAGGCGGGGAGCTGTTTTTT.

The gene calls are TRBV7-2 and TRBJ2-7; 9 bases are shared with TRBD1. Germline V gives CDR1 SGHTA, CDR2 FQGNSA. The V segment lost 1 base and the J segment 5 bases; nucleotides outside the gene matches: 12. The CDR3 totals 17 residues. This CDR3 reads CASSLVLSGTGTDEQYF. The DNA of the CDR3 is TGTGCCAGCAGCTTAGTCTTGTCTGGGACAGGGACGGACGAGCAGTACTTC.

This chain links TRBV5-1 with TRBJ2-1; tentatively, D is TRBD2 (6 bases). V was trimmed by 1 base and J by 3 bases, leaving 14 bases between them. Germline values: CDR1 SGHRS, CDR2 YFSETQ. The CDR3 contains 16 residues. CDR3 DNA sequence: TGCGCCAGCAGCTTGATGCCGGGGACTGGCTACAATGAGCAGTTCTTC. The encoded protein is CASSLMPGTGYNEQFF.